A single T cell receptor (beta chain) is shown here with its context. A few counts support this clonotype. Which antigen it targets is not known. No much larger clone exists at a distance of one base, and base qualities are not known. Between the V and J ends, shortened by 1 base and 4 bases respectively, the junction contains 13 bases. CDR1 and CDR2, per the germline V gene, are LGHNA and YSLEER. The CDR3, cysteine through phenylalanine, is 16 amino acids long. Of the read, only the CDR3 DNA is kept; its 48 bases are in frame from base 1. The data derive from a study of T cells after yellow fever vaccination (dated by TCRdb to about 2019). With respect to the entire study: The SMART-Seq v4 Ultra Low Input RNA kit was used to prepare libraries from fractions with low cell numbers. To follow T-cell clones before and after both primary and booster YFV17D yellow fever vaccination, bulk TCR alpha and beta repertoires underwent longitudinal sequencing. Two healthy male donors, one aged 18 to 30 and one aged 30 to 39 years, were included in the cohort. Bulk PBMC replicates and cell subsets were isolated from blood drawn at multiple timepoints before and after both primary and secondary immunization.

The sample's treatment or condition label, in plain terms: live attenuated yellow fever vaccine strain. At each blood-draw timepoint, two biological replicates of bulk PBMCs were obtained. PBMCs were isolated from peripheral blood using a standard Ficoll-Paque protocol. TriZol was used to extract RNA from bulk PBMCs, CD4 and CD8 fractions, and dextramer-positive and dextramer-negative fractions. Sequencer: Illumina NovaSeq 6000. TCR cDNA was made using 5'RACE template switching, a step that added a universal primer site and unique molecular identifiers. Priming for cDNA synthesis came from both the TCR alpha and TCR beta constant segments. Two PCR steps were used to amplify libraries, with sample barcodes and sequencing adapters being added in the second step. Sequencing of libraries was done on Illumina HiSeq 2500 (2x100 bp) or NovaSeq (2x150 bp). The authors processed their data as follows. Reads were demultiplexed and collapsed into UMI consensus sequences with MIGEC, and V(D)J alignment was performed with MiXCR. Vaccine-responding clonotypes were defined with edgeR using replicate PBMC samples, requiring FDR below 0.01 and a log2 fold change above 5 up to day 15. Each bulk clonotype received a CD4 or CD8 identity based on whether the sequenced CD4 or CD8 repertoire contained that clonotype at higher abundance. The raw public reads went through TCRdb reprocessing: fastp at Q25, MiXCR clone calling, in-frame beta chains kept. When rows share a CDR3 protein, they turn into one entry using the most common DNA and genes. TCRdb assigned the V and J calls; the authors' analysis was not used. Present in this sample are hundreds of thousands of distinct CDR3 sequences, under 20% of which were seen just once. The ten largest clones capture roughly a sixth of the sample.

General study outcomes and caveats: The study included only a couple of donors, which limits how far the findings can be generalized. The secondary T-cell response was found to be weaker but faster than the primary response, with a peak reached on day 5 rather than on day 15. Most clones expanded after primary vaccination (around 96% of CD4 and 88% of CD8) were re-detected after the booster, suggesting that broad memory maintenance occurred. A small share of clonotypes was detected in both CD4 and CD8 compartments, with the overlap likely arising from convergent recombination. Computational filtering was needed because FACS-sorted repertoires could contain abundant contaminating clonotypes from the bulk population.

This TCR came from a man between 18 and 29 years old who received the YFV17D yellow fever vaccine. The chain links TRBV4-3 with TRBJ1-4, with no reliable assignment of the D segment. The material sequenced was PBMCs, taken before the yellow fever booster vaccination. The sequenced DNA: TGCGCCAGCAGCCAAGGCGAAGGGTGGCGTAATGAAAAACTGTTTTTT. The translation is CASSQGEGWRNEKLFF.